This T cell receptor beta chain comes out of a study of Ad26.COV2.S vaccination and SARS-CoV-2 variants. Across the whole study: Enrolled in COV1001, the donor was in the Ad26.COV2.S trial arm, which received the vaccine.

The treatment is: around 19 received Ad26.COV2.S at low or high dose, single or two shots; about 5 received placebo; per-sample allocation not given. Collection of samples fell on day 63 after the first vaccine or placebo injection. Of note for this clone: Its antigen is still unknown.

The length of the CDR3 is 16 residues. CDR1 LNHDA and CDR2 SQIVND come from the germline V gene (reference sequence). The V segment lost 2 bases and the J segment 0 bases; nucleotides outside the gene matches: 3. Points from the study as a whole: Spike-specific TCR breadth was greater after Ad26.COV2.S than placebo. Breadth of non-spike TCRs did not differ between vaccinees and placebo recipients.

Assay used: immunoSEQ multiplex PCR; TCRdb lists only in-frame clones, some missing. The profile covers about 380,000 clones, with approximately 83% appearing a single time and about 7.1% taken by the ten largest. The sequence was obtained from a person aged 18-60 years who received the Ad26.COV2.S COVID-19 vaccine or a placebo. The chain combines TRBV19 with TRBJ2-1; 8 bases are shared with TRBD1. The sequences come from peripheral blood, collected in a trial of Ad26.COV2.S vaccine versus placebo. CDR3 nucleotide sequence: TGTGCCAGTAGTATAACAGGGGGGAGCTCCTACAATGAGCAGTTCTTC. This sequence encodes CASSITGGSSYNEQFF.